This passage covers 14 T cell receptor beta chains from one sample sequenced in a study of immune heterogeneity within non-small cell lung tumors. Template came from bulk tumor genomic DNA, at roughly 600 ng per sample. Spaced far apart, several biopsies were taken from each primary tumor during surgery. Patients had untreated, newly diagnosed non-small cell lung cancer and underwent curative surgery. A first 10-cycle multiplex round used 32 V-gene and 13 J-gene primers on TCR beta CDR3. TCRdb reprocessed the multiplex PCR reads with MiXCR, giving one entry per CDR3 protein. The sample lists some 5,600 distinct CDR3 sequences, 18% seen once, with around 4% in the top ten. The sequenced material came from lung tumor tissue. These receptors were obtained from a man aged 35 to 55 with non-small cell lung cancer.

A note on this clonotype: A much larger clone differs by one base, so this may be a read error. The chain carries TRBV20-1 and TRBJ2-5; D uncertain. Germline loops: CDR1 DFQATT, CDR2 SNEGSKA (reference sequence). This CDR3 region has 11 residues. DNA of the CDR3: TGCATTGGGCGGTTCCAAGAGACCCAGTACTTC. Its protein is CIGRFQETQYF.

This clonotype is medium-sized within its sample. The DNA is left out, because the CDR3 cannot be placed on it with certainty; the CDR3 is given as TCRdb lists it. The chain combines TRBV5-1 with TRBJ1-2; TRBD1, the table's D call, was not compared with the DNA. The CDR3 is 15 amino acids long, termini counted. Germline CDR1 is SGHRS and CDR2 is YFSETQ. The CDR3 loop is CASSQRVGQGNGNTF.

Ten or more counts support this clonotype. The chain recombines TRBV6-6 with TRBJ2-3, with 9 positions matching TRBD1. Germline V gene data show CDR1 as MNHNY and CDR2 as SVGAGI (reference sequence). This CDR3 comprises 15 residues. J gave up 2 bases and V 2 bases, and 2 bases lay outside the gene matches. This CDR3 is CASSYGTGSTDTQYF. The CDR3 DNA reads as TGTGCCAGCAGTTACGGGACAGGGTCCACAGATACGCAGTATTTT.

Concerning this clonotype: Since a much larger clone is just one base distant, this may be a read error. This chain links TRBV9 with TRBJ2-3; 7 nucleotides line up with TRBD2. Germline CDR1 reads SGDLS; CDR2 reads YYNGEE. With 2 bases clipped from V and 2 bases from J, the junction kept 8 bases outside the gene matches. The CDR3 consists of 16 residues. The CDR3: CASSVGTNSYTDTQYF. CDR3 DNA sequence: TGTGCCAGCAGCGTTGGGACTAATTCTTACACAGATACGCAGTATTTT.

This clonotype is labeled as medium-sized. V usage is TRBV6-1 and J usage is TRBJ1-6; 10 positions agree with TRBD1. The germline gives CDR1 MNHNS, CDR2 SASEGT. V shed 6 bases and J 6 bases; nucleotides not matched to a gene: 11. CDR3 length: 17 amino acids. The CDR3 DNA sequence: TGTGCCAGCAGACACCCCCCCGGACAGGGGGTTAATTCACCCCTCCACTTT. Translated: CASRHPPGQGVNSPLHF.

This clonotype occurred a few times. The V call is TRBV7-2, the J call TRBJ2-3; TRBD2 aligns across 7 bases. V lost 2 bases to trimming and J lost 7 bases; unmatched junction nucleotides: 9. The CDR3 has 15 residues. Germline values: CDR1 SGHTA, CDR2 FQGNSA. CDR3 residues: CASSLIAGLQYTQYF. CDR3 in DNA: TGTGCCAGCAGCTTAATAGCGGGCCTTCAATATACGCAGTATTTT.

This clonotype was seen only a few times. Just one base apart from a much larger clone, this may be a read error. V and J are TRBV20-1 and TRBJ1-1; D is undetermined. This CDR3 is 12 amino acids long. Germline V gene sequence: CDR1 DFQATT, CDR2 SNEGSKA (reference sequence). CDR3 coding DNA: TGCAGTGCTAGAGAGGCGGTACCTGAAGCTTCCTTT. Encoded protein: CSAREAVPEASF.

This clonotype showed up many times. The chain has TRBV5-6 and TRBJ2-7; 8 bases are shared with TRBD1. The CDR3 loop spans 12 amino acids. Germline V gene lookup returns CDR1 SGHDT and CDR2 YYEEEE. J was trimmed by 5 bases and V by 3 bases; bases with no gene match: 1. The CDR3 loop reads CASSWTGNEQYF. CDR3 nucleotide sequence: TGTGCCAGCAGCTGGACAGGGAACGAGCAGTACTTC.

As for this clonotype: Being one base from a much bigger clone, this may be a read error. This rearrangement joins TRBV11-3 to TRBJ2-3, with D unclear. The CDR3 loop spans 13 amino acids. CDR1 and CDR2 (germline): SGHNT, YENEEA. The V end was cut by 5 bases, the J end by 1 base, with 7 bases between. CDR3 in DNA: TGTGCCAGCAGCGCGTCGGGCACAGATACGCAGTATTTT. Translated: CASSASGTDTQYF.

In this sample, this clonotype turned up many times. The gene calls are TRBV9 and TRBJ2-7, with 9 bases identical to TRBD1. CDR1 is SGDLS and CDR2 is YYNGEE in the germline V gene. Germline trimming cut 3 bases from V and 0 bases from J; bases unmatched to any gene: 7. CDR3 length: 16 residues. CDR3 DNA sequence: TGTGCCAGCAGCGAGGGCGAGGACAGGGGCTCCTACGAGCAGTACTTC. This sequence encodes CASSEGEDRGSYEQYF.

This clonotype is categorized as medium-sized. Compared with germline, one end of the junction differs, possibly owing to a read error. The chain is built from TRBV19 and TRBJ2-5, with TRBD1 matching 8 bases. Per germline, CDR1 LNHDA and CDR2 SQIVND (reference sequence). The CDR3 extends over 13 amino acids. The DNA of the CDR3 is TGTGCCAGTAGTTTAGACAGGGGAGAGACCCAGTACTTC. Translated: CASSLDRGETQYF.

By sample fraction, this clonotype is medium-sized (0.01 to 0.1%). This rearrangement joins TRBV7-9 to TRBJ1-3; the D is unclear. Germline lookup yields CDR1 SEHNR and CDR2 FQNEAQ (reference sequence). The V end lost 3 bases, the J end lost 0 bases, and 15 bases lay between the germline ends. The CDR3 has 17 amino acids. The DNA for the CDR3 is TGTGCCAGCAGCTTGAAGCTCCCGGGGAGCTCTGGAAACACCATATATTTT. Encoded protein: CASSLKLPGSSGNTIYF.

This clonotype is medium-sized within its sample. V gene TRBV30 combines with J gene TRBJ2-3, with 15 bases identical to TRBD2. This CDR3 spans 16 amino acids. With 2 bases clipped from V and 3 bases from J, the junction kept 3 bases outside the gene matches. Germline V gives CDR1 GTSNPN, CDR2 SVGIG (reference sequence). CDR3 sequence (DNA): TGTGCCTGGAGTAGAGGGACTAGCGGGAGGACAGATACGCAGTATTTT. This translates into CAWSRGTSGRTDTQYF.

For the CDR3, the DNA is TGTGCCTGGAGTGTAGCGAGTGGAACTGAAGCTTTCTTT. Protein: CAWSVASGTEAFF. V is TRBV30 and J is TRBJ1-1; D unclear. The CDR3 consists of 13 residues. Between the trimmed V and J ends, which lost 0 bases and 5 bases, there was a span of 10 bases. Germline loops: CDR1 GTSNPN, CDR2 SVGIG (reference sequence).